The 21 T cell receptor beta chains listed next were all sequenced from one sample in a study of T cell responses to AZD1222 COVID-19 vaccine. Libraries were prepared by immunoSEQ multiplex PCR; TCRdb keeps only in-frame clonotypes and omits some of them. Altogether tens of thousands of clones are present, roughly nine tenths being singletons, with the ten largest covering approximately 30%. The source was peripheral blood, collected 28 days after the second AZD1222 dose. The source is an adult who received the AZD1222 COVID-19 vaccine.

The chain links TRBV10-3 to TRBJ1-2; possible D gene TRBD1, 6 bases. Trimming cost V 4 bases and J 6 bases, with 15 bases left between them. In germline, CDR1 is ENHRY, CDR2 SYGVKD. The CDR3 loop spans 14 amino acids. The DNA for the CDR3 is TGTGCCATCAGTGCCTTGGCAGGGGTAGATGGCTACACCTTC. Translating it yields CAISALAGVDGYTF.

The rearrangement joins TRBV5-8 to TRBJ1-1; D call uncertain. The germline CDR1 and CDR2 sequences are SGHTS and YDEGEE. CDR3 length equals 15 residues. Trimming took 2 bases from V and 1 from J, leaving 12 bases between them. The CDR3 DNA reads as TGTGCCAGCAGCTTTATAGTTTTTGGGAACACTGAAGCTTTCTTT. Protein: CASSFIVFGNTEAFF.

The J gene is TRBJ2-3, the V gene TRBV5-1; D is perhaps TRBD1 or TRBD2 (5 bases each). The ends were cut back, 3 bases at V and 5 bases at J, with 16 bases in the middle. The germline gives CDR1 SGHRS, CDR2 YFSETQ. The CDR3 extends over 15 amino acids. DNA for the CDR3: TGCGCCAGCAGCTCGACCGGGGCGTTAGTAGATACGCAGTATTTT. It yields the protein CASSSTGALVDTQYF.

This clone showed up just a few times. V is TRBV29-1 and J is TRBJ1-4, with D unclear. Germline values: CDR1 SQVTM, CDR2 ANQGSEA. Trimming shortened V by 2 bases and J by 2 bases, and 6 bases separated the two germline ends. This CDR3 contains 13 residues. This CDR3 is CSVELGTNEKLFF. In nucleotides, the CDR3 is TGCAGCGTTGAATTGGGGACTAATGAAAAACTGTTTTTT.

This rearrangement joins TRBV5-4 to TRBJ2-6; no clear D. CDR3 length: 15 residues. V was clipped by 5 bases and J by 0 bases, with 9 bases between them. Per the germline V gene, CDR1 is SGHNT and CDR2 is YYREEE (reference sequence). For the CDR3, the DNA is TGTGCCAGCAGTGTAGACCGCTCTGGGGCCAACGTCCTGACTTTC. It is translated as CASSVDRSGANVLTF.

The CDR3 spells CASSLRQVLGEQYF. CDR3 sequence (DNA): TGCGCCAGCAGCTTGCGTCAGGTCTTGGGCGAGCAGTACTTC. The rearrangement links TRBV5-1 to TRBJ2-7; D gene ambiguous. From germline, CDR1 is SGHRS and CDR2 YFSETQ. V shed 1 base and J shed 6 bases, with 14 bases lying between them. The CDR3 loop spans 14 amino acids.

This clone was seen only once. The chain combines TRBV7-3 with TRBJ2-1, with 7 nucleotides matching TRBD2. With 4 bases clipped from V and 5 bases from J, the junction kept 5 bases outside the gene matches. Germline lookup yields CDR1 SGHTA and CDR2 FQGTGA. CDR3 length: 14 residues. The DNA of the CDR3 is TGTGCCAGCAGCTCGGGACTACTAAACAATGAGCAGTTCTTC. Translation: CASSSGLLNNEQFF.

The chain is built from TRBV11-3 and TRBJ2-7; perhaps TRBD2 as D (5 bases). The V and J ends lost 3 bases and 5 bases respectively, with 14 bases between them. CDR3 size: 14 residues. The germline V gene encodes CDR1 SGHNT and CDR2 YENEEA. The CDR3: CASSLTGSQDEQYF. The CDR3 DNA reads as TGTGCCAGCAGCTTGACGGGGAGTCAGGACGAGCAGTACTTC.

The rearrangement links TRBV4-1 to TRBJ1-1; no reliable D call. Trimming removed 1 base at V and 7 bases at J, with 13 bases between. Germline CDR1 MGHRA, CDR2 YSYEKL. This CDR3 is 14 amino acids long. In nucleotides, the CDR3 is TGCGCCAGCAGCCAAGCGGGGAAGACCAGTGAAGCTTTCTTT. Its translation: CASSQAGKTSEAFF.

The chain recombines TRBV7-9 with TRBJ2-7; 13 bases align to TRBD2. CDR3 length: 19 amino acids. V was clipped by 4 bases and J by 3 bases; unmatched bases: 15. From germline, CDR1 is SEHNR and CDR2 FQNEAQ (reference sequence). CDR3 in DNA: TGTGCCAGCAGCTCGACAGGGTTTAAGGGGACTAGCGGGATCTACGAGCAGTACTTC. Its translation: CASSSTGFKGTSGIYEQYF.

V gene TRBV19 combines with J gene TRBJ1-5, with D maybe TRBD1 (5 bases). Trimming removed 5 bases at V and 0 bases at J, with 11 bases between. The CDR3 covers 15 residues. Looked up from germline, CDR1 is LNHDA and CDR2 is SQIVND (reference sequence). CDR3 in amino acids: CASSGGGGSNQPQHF. As DNA, the CDR3 is TGTGCCAGTAGTGGGGGGGGTGGTAGCAATCAGCCCCAGCATTTT.

CDR3 in DNA: TGTGCCAGCAGCCCACGAAGCGGGAGGGCCTGGAATGAGCAGTTCTTC. Translating gives CASSPRSGRAWNEQFF. The V gene is TRBV7-3, the J gene TRBJ2-1, with 10 nucleotides matching TRBD2. The CDR3 spans 16 residues. The junction had 11 bases not matched to a gene; V was cut back by 5 bases and J by 7 bases. In germline, CDR1 is SGHTA, CDR2 FQGTGA.

V usage is TRBV11-3 and J usage is TRBJ2-3; unclear D gene. V shed 8 bases and J shed 2 bases, with 8 bases lying between them. Germline CDR1 reads SGHNT; CDR2 reads YENEEA. The CDR3 sequence is 12 residues long. The CDR3 loop reads CASASITDTQYF. Here the CDR3 DNA reads TGTGCCAGCGCTAGTATCACAGATACGCAGTATTTT.

V gene TRBV2 combines with J gene TRBJ1-5; weak D call: TRBD1 (6 bases). Germline V gene lookup returns CDR1 SNHLY and CDR2 FYNNEI. CDR3 length equals 15 residues. Trimming stripped 6 bases from V and 0 bases from J, with 12 bases between. For the CDR3, the DNA is TGTGCCAGCAGAGAGGACAGCTATAGCAATCAGCCCCAGCATTTT. Encoded protein: CASREDSYSNQPQHF.

This clone was recorded a few times. The chain couples TRBV11-2 to TRBJ1-1; D call uncertain. There are 13 residues in the CDR3. V was shortened by 1 base and J by 5 bases, with 8 bases between the two germline ends. In germline, CDR1 is SGHAT, CDR2 FQNNGV. The DNA of the CDR3 is TGTGCCAGCAGCTTAGGGCTTCAGACTGAAGCTTTCTTT. It translates to CASSLGLQTEAFF. The whole variable domain, filled in from reference TRBV11-2 and TRBJ1-1, reads EAGVAQSPRYKIIEKRQSVAFWCNPISGHATLYWYQQILGQGPKLLIQFQNNGVVDDSQLPKDRFSAERLKGVDSTLKIQPAKLEDSAVYLCASSLGLQTEAFFGQGTRLTVV.

V usage is TRBV29-1 and J usage is TRBJ2-5, with a possible D match to TRBD1 (6 bases). Germline CDR1 and CDR2: SQVTM and ANQGSEA. The CDR3 is 14 residues long. The V gene lost 3 bases and the J gene lost 5 bases, with 16 bases spanning the gap. CDR3 protein: CSVEWGRGRETQYF. The DNA of the CDR3 is TGCAGCGTTGAGTGGGGCAGGGGTCGGGAGACCCAGTACTTC.

The V and J genes are TRBV21-1 and TRBJ1-6. TRBV21-1 is recorded as a pseudogene. The CDR3 runs 13 residues. CDR3 sequence (DNA): TGTGCCAAGCCCACGAAGGGCAATTCACCCCTCCACTTT. As protein: CAKPTKGNSPLHF.

The chain links TRBV3-1 (or the pseudogene TRBV3-2) to TRBJ2-2, with D perhaps TRBD1 (5 bases). The V and J ends lost 3 bases and 0 bases respectively, with 8 bases between them. Germline assignment: CDR1 LGHDT and CDR2 YNNKEL (reference sequence). This CDR3 contains 15 residues. Here the CDR3 reads CASSHRTPNTGELFF. Here the CDR3 DNA reads TGTGCCAGCAGCCACAGGACACCGAACACCGGGGAGCTGTTTTTT.

This clone was observed once. This chain joins TRBV6-1 and TRBJ1-5; a possible D gene is TRBD1 (6 bases). Per the germline V gene, CDR1 is MNHNS and CDR2 is SASEGT. V lost 0 bases and J 6 bases, leaving 12 bases between the germline ends. The CDR3 has 15 amino acids. In DNA, the CDR3 is TGTGCCAGCAGTGAAGCGCAGGGGTCGGGTCAGCCCCAGCATTTT. The encoded protein is CASSEAQGSGQPQHF.

The rearrangement joins TRBV29-1 to TRBJ2-7, with D perhaps matching TRBD1 (5 bases). Germline values: CDR1 SQVTM, CDR2 ANQGSEA. The V gene lost 4 bases and the J gene lost 6 bases, with 16 bases spanning the gap. This CDR3 region has 13 residues. CDR3 in DNA: TGCAGCGTTGCAAGTCAGGGCCGGGTCGAGCAGTACTTC. Encoded protein: CSVASQGRVEQYF.

V and J are TRBV19 and TRBJ1-1, with D possibly being TRBD1 (6 bases). V lost 6 bases and J lost 6, with 17 bases in between. This CDR3 comprises 14 residues. CDR1 is LNHDA and CDR2 is SQIVND in the germline V gene (reference sequence). The DNA for the CDR3 is TGTGCCAGTAGCGAGGGGGAAGTTGGGGCTGAAGCTTTCTTT. Translation gives CASSEGEVGAEAFF.